The text below deals with one T cell receptor (beta chain). The antigen is undetermined. Data came from immunoSEQ multiplex PCR; TCRdb stores just in-frame clones and leaves some out. The data hold roughly 2.4 million clones, with more than 90% observed a single time. The V and J ends lost 3 bases and 4 bases respectively, with 4 bases between them. Germline assignment: CDR1 SGHRS and CDR2 YFSETQ. This CDR3 has 12 amino acids. The data originate from a study of shared clonotypes between healthy human individuals. The study's findings and limits: With a few donors compared, approximately 5.5% of naive CD4 clonotypes were shared.

The receptor comes from a man aged 18-30 years in good health. Sequencing was carried out using naive CD4+ T cells sorted from blood. Subset meaning: CD45RA+ positively selected. The V call is TRBV5-1, the J call TRBJ2-2, with unresolved D. The CDR3 sequence is CASSWTTGELFF. In DNA, the CDR3 is TGCGCCAGCAGCTGGACCACCGGGGAGCTGTTTTTT.